These 6 T cell receptor beta chains were sequenced from one sample in a study of post-analysis software for immune sequencing data. Overall study findings and caveats: TRBV5-6, TRBV5-1 and TRBV20-1 were among a handful of TRBV segments more frequent in patients than controls.

cDNA libraries for TCR beta contained unique molecular identifiers. TCRdb reprocessed the PCR reads with MiXCR, giving one entry per CDR3 protein. This table holds around 700,000 distinct CDR3 sequences, about 60% found once. Their recognized antigens are unknown. Sequencing was carried out using blood. The receptor set was obtained from a girl aged 2 to 9 with multiple sclerosis.

The chain couples TRBV2 to TRBJ2-7, with D perhaps matching TRBD1 or TRBD2 (5 bases each). Trimming removed 6 bases at V and 2 bases at J, with 14 bases between. The CDR3 spans 14 residues. Germline V gene sequence: CDR1 SNHLY, CDR2 FYNNEI. The CDR3 sequence is CASRGEQVAYEQYF. CDR3 bases: TGTGCCAGCAGGGGGGAACAAGTAGCCTACGAGCAGTACTTC.

This clonotype showed up just a few times. V usage is TRBV25-1 and J usage is TRBJ2-1; TRBD2 is a possible D gene (6 bases). Germline values: CDR1 MGHDK, CDR2 SYGVNS. The CDR3 covers 17 residues. Trimming left V 6 bases short and J 2 bases short, with 20 bases between. This CDR3 is CASSWAIRRGAYNEQFF. The CDR3 coding sequence is TGTGCCAGCAGCTGGGCGATTAGGCGGGGAGCCTACAATGAGCAGTTCTTC.

This clonotype was recorded a few times. The V call is TRBV10-3, the J call TRBJ1-2; 8 positions agree with TRBD1. The trim removed 7 bases at V and 4 bases at J, leaving 8 bases unmatched. Germline lookup yields CDR1 ENHRY and CDR2 SYGVKD. This CDR3 is built from 14 residues. CDR3: CAITEQGESYGYTF. In DNA form, the CDR3 reads TGTGCCATCACTGAACAGGGGGAGAGCTATGGCTACACCTTC.

The chain is built from TRBV20-1 and TRBJ2-7; D might be TRBD1 or TRBD2, each matching 5 bases. CDR3 length equals 13 residues. Trimming stripped 4 bases from V and 2 bases from J, with 12 bases between. Germline V gene data show CDR1 as DFQATT and CDR2 as SNEGSKA (reference sequence). The DNA for the CDR3 is TGCAGTGCTATTGGGGACGGAACCTACGAGCAGTACTTC. It specifies CSAIGDGTYEQYF.

This rearrangement joins TRBV7-9 to TRBJ2-1, with D possibly being TRBD2 (5 bases). CDR3 length equals 16 residues. The germline gives CDR1 SEHNR, CDR2 FQNEAQ (reference sequence). V dropped 5 bases and J dropped 0 bases, with 14 bases sitting between them. The CDR3 protein is CASSPLGLSSYNEQFF. The CDR3 nucleotides are TGTGCCAGCAGCCCACTAGGCCTCTCCTCCTACAATGAGCAGTTCTTC.

This clonotype appeared a few times. This chain links TRBV20-1 with TRBJ2-5, with 7 bases matching TRBD1. The length of the CDR3 is 14 residues. The V gene end was trimmed by 1 base and the J gene end by 1 base; junction bases not matched to a gene: 3. CDR1 is DFQATT and CDR2 is SNEGSKA in the germline V gene (reference sequence). The CDR3 region is CSARGQGVQETQYF. DNA of the CDR3: TGCAGTGCTAGAGGGCAGGGGGTCCAAGAGACCCAGTACTTC.